This T cell receptor beta chain was sequenced during a study of blood T cell repertoires in COVID-19. Each participant's cohort was designated according to participant-reported clinical history. Participants classified as exposed had met a COVID-19 case within 2 weeks before study entry. TCRdb's table, derived via immunoSEQ multiplex PCR, lists solely in-frame clones and lacks some. The sample has 350,000 to 450,000 clones, approximately 90% seen once. The source of this sequence is a woman in her 40s who had been exposed to COVID-19. Sample: PBMCs or T cells enriched from blood (not recorded which).

The CDR3 sequence is CASSEFPVRGNTIYF. CDR3 DNA sequence: TGTGCCAGCAGTGAATTTCCGGTGAGGGGAAACACCATATATTTT. The chain combines TRBV2 with TRBJ1-3; D is unresolved. The V gene's germline CDR1 is SNHLY and CDR2 FYNNEI. CDR3 length: 15 residues. V lost 2 bases to trimming and J lost 4 bases, with 12 bases between them. The full variable domain, in which reference TRBV2 and TRBJ1-3 provide the parts outside the CDR3, is EPEVTQTPSHQVTQMGQEVILRCVPISNHLYFYWYRQILGQKVEFLVSFYNNEISEKSEIFDDQFSVERPDGSNFTLKIRSTKLEDSAMYFCASSEFPVRGNTIYFGEGSWLTVV.